This is a list of T cell receptor beta chains from one sample in a study of T-cell memory formation after mild COVID-19. MiXCR, run by TCRdb on the 5' RACE reads, gives a single entry per CDR3 protein. The table lists around 320,000 distinct CDR3 sequences, approximately 15% of them singletons. Input material: PBMCs or a T cell subset sorted from them (not recorded which). The receptors were sampled from a young man who had mild COVID-19 (a few samples of this study predate the infection). Cell type and time point are not known. CDR3s include the opening cysteine and the closing phenylalanine or tryptophan. Fields, in order: clone size, J gene, V gene, D gene, CDR3 protein, CDR3 DNA. The D gene is left open where the match is weak. The size of a clone is reported for some rows only, either as once, few or many, or as a class for expanded clones.

abundance: NA; j_gene: TRBJ1-4; v_gene: TRBV10-2; d_gene: NA; CDR3aa: CASNEGRDEKLFF; CDR3nt: TGCGCCAGCAACGAGGGGCGAGATGAAAAACTGTTTTTT
abundance: many; j_gene: TRBJ2-5; v_gene: TRBV12-3/TRBV12-4; d_gene: NA; CDR3aa: CASSSPVETQYF; CDR3nt: TGTGCCAGCAGCTCCCCAGTGGAGACCCAGTACTTC
abundance: NA; j_gene: TRBJ1-2; v_gene: TRBV3-1; d_gene: TRBD1; CDR3aa: CASSQTPGTGLESYTF; CDR3nt: TGTGCCAGCAGCCAGACCCCGGGGACAGGCCTTGAGAGCTACACCTTC
abundance: NA; j_gene: TRBJ2-2; v_gene: TRBV20-1; d_gene: NA; CDR3aa: CSASQGSGELFF; CDR3nt: TGCAGTGCTAGTCAGGGGTCCGGGGAGCTGTTTTTT
abundance: many; j_gene: TRBJ2-3; v_gene: TRBV4-3; d_gene: TRBD2; CDR3aa: CASSPVLAGGPDTQYF; CDR3nt: TGCGCCAGCAGCCCGGTGCTAGCGGGGGGGCCGGATACGCAGTATTTT
abundance: NA; j_gene: TRBJ2-1; v_gene: TRBV10-3; d_gene: TRBD1; CDR3aa: CAISDRDGVDGEQFF; CDR3nt: TGTGCCATCAGCGACAGGGACGGAGTTGATGGTGAGCAGTTCTTC
abundance: NA; j_gene: TRBJ2-3; v_gene: TRBV4-3; d_gene: NA; CDR3aa: CASSELLDSRGTQYF; CDR3nt: TGCGCCAGCAGCGAATTGCTCGATTCACGCGGTACGCAGTATTTT
abundance: few; j_gene: TRBJ1-1; v_gene: TRBV5-1; d_gene: NA; CDR3aa: CASSLGRGDTEAFF; CDR3nt: TGCGCCAGCAGCTTGGGTAGGGGGGACACTGAAGCTTTCTTT
abundance: NA; j_gene: TRBJ1-2; v_gene: TRBV12-3/TRBV12-4; d_gene: NA; CDR3aa: CASSLGLRGYTF; CDR3nt: TGTGCCAGCAGTTTAGGCTTGCGAGGGTACACCTTC
abundance: NA; j_gene: TRBJ2-5; v_gene: TRBV5-1; d_gene: TRBD2; CDR3aa: CASSSLGGEAETQYF; CDR3nt: TGCGCCAGCAGCTCCCTTGGGGGGGAAGCAGAGACCCAGTACTTC
abundance: few; j_gene: TRBJ2-4; v_gene: TRBV12-3/TRBV12-4; d_gene: NA; CDR3aa: CASSPGLSVDIQYF; CDR3nt: TGTGCCAGCAGCCCTGGACTGTCGGTGGACATTCAGTACTTC
abundance: NA; j_gene: TRBJ1-2; v_gene: TRBV5-1; d_gene: NA; CDR3aa: CASSLEAAYYGYTF; CDR3nt: TGCGCCAGCAGCTTGGAAGCAGCCTACTATGGCTACACCTTC
abundance: NA; j_gene: TRBJ2-3; v_gene: TRBV7-3; d_gene: TRBD1; CDR3aa: CASSHDRVSDTQYF; CDR3nt: TGTGCCAGCAGTCACGACAGGGTGTCAGATACGCAGTATTTT
abundance: NA; j_gene: TRBJ2-4; v_gene: TRBV28; d_gene: TRBD1; CDR3aa: CASSSLFWDRESKNIQYF; CDR3nt: TGTGCCAGCAGTTCATTGTTCTGGGACAGGGAATCCAAAAACATTCAGTACTTC
abundance: NA; j_gene: TRBJ1-2; v_gene: TRBV4-2; d_gene: NA; CDR3aa: CASSQAEGYTF; CDR3nt: TGTGCCAGCAGCCAAGCGGAAGGCTACACCTTC